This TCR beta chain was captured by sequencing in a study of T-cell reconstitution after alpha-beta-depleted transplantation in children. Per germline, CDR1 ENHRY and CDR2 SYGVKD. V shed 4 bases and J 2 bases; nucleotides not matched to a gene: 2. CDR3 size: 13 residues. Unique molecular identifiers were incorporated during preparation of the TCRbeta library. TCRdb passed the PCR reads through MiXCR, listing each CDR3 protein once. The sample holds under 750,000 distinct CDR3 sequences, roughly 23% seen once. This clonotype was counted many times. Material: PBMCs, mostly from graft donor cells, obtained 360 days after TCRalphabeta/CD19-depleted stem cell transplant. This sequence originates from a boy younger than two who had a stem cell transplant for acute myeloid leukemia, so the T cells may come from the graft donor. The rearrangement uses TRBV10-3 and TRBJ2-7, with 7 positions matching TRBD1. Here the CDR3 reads CAISVDRAYEQYV. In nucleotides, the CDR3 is TGTGCCATCAGTGTCGACAGGGCCTACGAGCAGTACGTC.